One and the same sample provided the 26 T cell receptor beta chains below, sequenced in a study of T-cell memory formation after mild COVID-19. TCRdb processed the 5' RACE reads anew with MiXCR; each CDR3 protein has one entry. The data show fewer than 350,000 distinct CDR3 sequences, less than 20% seen once. Source material: PBMCs or a T cell subset sorted from them (not recorded which). The receptors come from a man aged 18 to 29 who had mild COVID-19 (a few samples of this study predate the infection). Cell type and time point are not known.

This clonotype turned up a few times. Here the CDR3 reads CASSLDSGGKFEQFF. CDR3 sequence (DNA): TGTGCCAGCAGCTTAGATTCGGGGGGGAAATTTGAGCAGTTCTTC. The chain carries TRBV7-9 and TRBJ2-1, with 8 bases aligning to TRBD2. Germline lookup yields CDR1 SEHNR and CDR2 FQNEAQ (reference sequence). Unmatched junction bases numbered 8, after V lost 1 base and J lost 9 bases. The CDR3 is made up of 15 amino acids.

This clonotype was found a few times. The chain combines TRBV7-9 with TRBJ1-2; TRBD1 matches 8 bases. After removal of 6 bases from V and 8 bases from J, the junction contained 14 bases not matched to a gene. CDR1 and CDR2 from the germline V gene are SEHNR and FQNEAQ (reference sequence). The CDR3 contains 15 residues. The CDR3 bases are TGTGCCAGCAGACCGGATCGCAGGGGGCCGGGAGGCTACACCTTC. Its translation is CASRPDRRGPGGYTF. Filled out from reference TRBV7-9 and TRBJ1-2, the complete variable domain reads DTGVSQNPRHKITKRGQNVTFRCDPISEHNRLYWYRQTLGQGPEFLTYFQNEAQLEKSRLLSDRFSAERPKGSFSTLEIQRTEQGDSAMYLCASRPDRRGPGGYTFGSGTRLTVV.

The chain links TRBV5-1 to TRBJ1-3, with TRBD1 matching over 7 bases. Losses at the gene ends were 4 bases for V and 0 bases for J; bases not matched to a gene: 7. The CDR3 contains 16 residues. Germline V gives CDR1 SGHRS, CDR2 YFSETQ. The CDR3 here is CASSEGQIHSGNTIYF. The CDR3 DNA is TGCGCCAGCAGCGAGGGACAGATCCACTCTGGAAACACCATATATTTT. The entire variable domain, with the rest obtained from reference TRBV5-1 and TRBJ1-3, is as follows: KAGVTQTPRYLIKTRGQQVTLSCSPISGHRSVSWYQQTPGQGLQFLFEYFSETQRNKGNFPGRFSGRQFSNSRSEMNVSTLELGDSALYLCASSEGQIHSGNTIYFGEGSWLTVV.

This clonotype was seen more than once but under ten times. V and J are TRBV13 and TRBJ2-5, with D possibly matching TRBD1 (5 bases). CDR1 and CDR2 (germline): PRHDT, FYEKMQ (reference sequence). Between the trimmed V and J ends, which lost 4 bases and 4 bases, there was a span of 10 bases. The length of the CDR3 is 13 residues. The CDR3 is CASSSAGSETQYF. The CDR3 nucleotides read TGTGCCAGCAGCTCTGCAGGGTCAGAGACCCAGTACTTC.

V and J are TRBV9 and TRBJ2-3; D unresolved. Trimming shortened V by 6 bases and J by 3 bases, and 20 bases separated the two germline ends. The length of the CDR3 is 16 residues. Germline V gene data show CDR1 as SGDLS and CDR2 as YYNGEE. CDR3 coding DNA: TGTGCCAGCACCCGAGTCCCTACCCAATCAACAGATACGCAGTATTTT. Translating gives CASTRVPTQSTDTQYF.

This sequence joins TRBV7-8 and TRBJ2-3; possible D gene TRBD2, 6 bases. The CDR3 extends over 13 amino acids. The germline V gene has CDR1 SGHVS and CDR2 FQNEAQ. The V end lost 1 base, the J end lost 10 bases, and 12 bases lay between the germline ends. The CDR3 region has the DNA TGTGCCAGCAGCTTAGGCGGGACCCACGCGCAGTATTTT. It encodes CASSLGGTHAQYF.

The chain has TRBV20-1 and TRBJ1-5; TRBD1 matches 7 bases. Germline V gene sequence: CDR1 DFQATT, CDR2 SNEGSKA (reference sequence). This CDR3 has 15 amino acids. Trimming cost V 0 bases and J 5 bases; bases outside gene matches: 7. CDR3 residues: CSAREGGAGDQPQHF. In nucleotides, the CDR3 is TGCAGTGCTAGAGAAGGGGGCGCGGGTGATCAGCCCCAGCATTTT.

Only a few counts were recorded for this clonotype. The V gene is TRBV20-1, the J gene TRBJ2-3; possibly TRBD2 for D (6 bases). In germline, CDR1 is DFQATT, CDR2 SNEGSKA (reference sequence). V lost 1 base and J 0 bases, leaving 11 bases between the germline ends. There are 15 residues in the CDR3. CDR3 nucleotides: TGCAGTGCTAGAGCTTGGGGGGTTAGCACAGATACGCAGTATTTT. Its protein is CSARAWGVSTDTQYF.

This clonotype has a handful of counts. The V and J genes are TRBV5-6 and TRBJ1-1; a weak D match, TRBD1 (5 bases). V was shortened by 0 bases and J by 7 bases, with 7 bases between the two germline ends. This CDR3 contains 12 residues. Germline V CDR1 and CDR2: SGHDT, YYEEEE. The CDR3 DNA follows: TGTGCCAGCAGCTTGGGACAGCATGAAGCTTTCTTT. It is translated as CASSLGQHEAFF.

This clonotype is deemed medium-sized. The rearrangement uses TRBV6-1 and TRBJ2-4, with TRBD1 identical over 10 bases. CDR1 and CDR2 from the germline V gene are MNHNS and SASEGT. J gave up 7 bases and V 9 bases, and 9 bases lay outside the gene matches. CDR3 length: 14 residues. The CDR3 bases are TGTGCCAGTGACAGGGGGCTCCTAGGGAACATTCAGTACTTC. Its translation is CASDRGLLGNIQYF.

This clonotype was picked up a small number of times. CDR3 in DNA: TGCGCCAGCAGCTTGGATATCAGGGGTGATTCACCCCTCCACTTT. It specifies CASSLDIRGDSPLHF. V gene TRBV5-1 combines with J gene TRBJ1-6; TRBD1 might be the D (6 bases). Germline values: CDR1 SGHRS, CDR2 YFSETQ. Between the trimmed V and J ends, which lost 0 bases and 8 bases, there was a span of 12 bases. CDR3 size: 15 residues.

The V call is TRBV20-1, the J call TRBJ1-1; the D gene is possibly TRBD1 (5 bases). The CDR3 consists of 11 residues. The ends were cut back, 5 bases at V and 8 bases at J, with 12 bases in the middle. Germline V gene data show CDR1 as DFQATT and CDR2 as SNEGSKA (reference sequence). The CDR3 nucleotides read TGCAGTGCTTGGAGGGGCCTCGAAGCTTTCTTT. It encodes CSAWRGLEAFF.

The chain links TRBV12-5 to TRBJ2-1, with a weak D call TRBD2 (5 bases). Germline CDR1 is LGHNT and CDR2 is FRNRAP. This CDR3 is 13 amino acids long. Trimming removed 5 bases from V and 7 bases from J, with 12 bases in between. CDR3 residues: CASGPVSGNEQFF. In DNA, the CDR3 is TGTGCTAGTGGTCCCGTTTCGGGGAATGAGCAGTTCTTC.

This chain connects TRBV24-1 to TRBJ2-7; TRBD1 might be the D (5 bases). Germline loops: CDR1 KGHDR, CDR2 SFDVKD. The CDR3 is 14 amino acids. V was pared by 3 bases and J by 5 bases, with 13 bases between. The CDR3 loop is CATSDGQGHDEQYF. The CDR3 coding sequence is TGTGCCACCAGTGATGGGCAGGGTCATGACGAGCAGTACTTC.

This clonotype has a handful of counts. This chain joins TRBV4-3 and TRBJ2-5; 8 positions agree with TRBD2. The CDR3 spans 17 residues. CDR1 LGHNA and CDR2 YSLEER come from the germline V gene. V shed 2 bases, J shed 4 bases, and the junction held 12 bases outside the gene matches. CDR3 loop: CASSQNSGLVGRETQYF. CDR3 coding DNA: TGCGCCAGCAGCCAAAACTCGGGACTAGTCGGGCGAGAGACCCAGTACTTC.

The chain joins TRBV7-2 to TRBJ2-1, with D unclear. V lost 0 bases, J lost 3 bases, and 15 bases lay in between. Per the germline V gene, CDR1 is SGHTA and CDR2 is FQGNSA. The CDR3 has 17 residues. The CDR3 is CASSLATWATVYNEQFF. Written as DNA, the CDR3 is TGTGCCAGCAGCTTAGCGACGTGGGCGACGGTCTACAATGAGCAGTTCTTC.

This chain links TRBV6-1 with TRBJ1-1; D possibly corresponds to TRBD1 (6 bases). This CDR3 is built from 12 residues. CDR1 and CDR2 from the germline V gene are MNHNS and SASEGT. Trimming removed 7 bases from V and 7 bases from J, with 13 bases in between. CDR3 nucleotides: TGTGCCAGCAAGTTCTGGGACATTGAAGCTTTCTTT. It specifies CASKFWDIEAFF.

Only a few counts were recorded for this clonotype. In nucleotides, the CDR3 is TGTGCCACCAGCGGAACTGGCGGGGGTATCTCCGGGGAGCTGTTTTTT. Translated, it gives CATSGTGGGISGELFF. The chain has TRBV15 and TRBJ2-2; 7 positions agree with TRBD2. Germline V gene data show CDR1 as LNHNV and CDR2 as YYDKDF (reference sequence). This CDR3 is built from 16 residues. V was pared by 5 bases and J by 6 bases, with 12 bases of the junction left unmatched.

J is TRBJ1-3 and V is TRBV7-2; no reliable D call. This CDR3 has 14 amino acids. V lost 1 base and J 4 bases, leaving 8 bases between the germline ends. The germline CDR1 and CDR2 sequences are SGHTA and FQGNSA. CDR3 loop: CASSLVRQGNTIYF. DNA for the CDR3: TGTGCCAGCAGCTTAGTACGTCAGGGAAACACCATATATTTT.

This clonotype was counted between two and nine times. The CDR3 sequence: CASRRGGQGYYGYTF. For the CDR3, the DNA is TGTGCCAGCAGACGAGGGGGACAGGGCTACTATGGCTACACCTTC. This chain joins TRBV28 and TRBJ1-2, with 9 bases fitting TRBD1. Trimming took 6 bases from V and 3 from J; bases not matched to a gene: 8. This CDR3 is built from 15 residues. CDR1 and CDR2 (germline): MDHEN, SYDVKM.

CDR3 amino acids: CASSRGISYTF. The CDR3 DNA follows: TGTGCCAGCAGCCGAGGGATTTCCTACACCTTC. The V gene is TRBV5-6, the J gene TRBJ1-2, with D unresolved. Between the trimmed V and J ends, which lost 4 bases and 10 bases, there was a span of 11 bases. The CDR3 extends over 11 amino acids. Looked up from germline, CDR1 is SGHDT and CDR2 is YYEEEE.

This clonotype was observed a handful of times. V is TRBV5-5 and J is TRBJ2-5; 12 bases match TRBD2. From germline, CDR1 is SGHKS and CDR2 YYEKEE (reference sequence). This CDR3 contains 15 residues. Trimming took 4 bases from V and 6 from J; bases not matched to a gene: 7. The CDR3 sequence: CASSRTSGAVKTQYF. The CDR3 DNA follows: TGTGCCAGCAGCCGGACTAGCGGGGCTGTAAAGACCCAGTACTTC. The full variable domain, in which reference TRBV5-5 and TRBJ2-5 provide the parts outside the CDR3, is DAGVTQSPTHLIKTRGQQVTLRCSPISGHKSVSWYQQVLGQGPQFIFQYYEKEERGRGNFPDRFSARQFPNYSSELNVNALLLGDSALYLCASSRTSGAVKTQYFGPGTRLLVL.

This chain links TRBV2 with TRBJ1-2, with D tentatively TRBD1 (5 bases). CDR3 size: 15 residues. CDR1 SNHLY and CDR2 FYNNEI come from the germline V gene. Between the trimmed V and J ends, which lost 6 bases and 1 base, there was a span of 15 bases. The CDR3 sequence is CASRLLSGNNYGYTF. The CDR3 coding sequence is TGTGCCAGCAGGTTGTTGTCAGGGAATAACTATGGCTACACCTTC.

This clonotype turned up a few times. This sequence joins TRBV4-2 and TRBJ2-3; 7 positions agree with TRBD2. The germline V gene encodes CDR1 LGHNA and CDR2 YNFKEQ. The CDR3 loop spans 15 amino acids. V dropped 0 bases and J dropped 2; count of bases not matched to a gene: 2. This chain's CDR3 is CASSQDLAVTDTQYF. In DNA form, the CDR3 reads TGTGCCAGCAGCCAAGATCTAGCGGTCACAGATACGCAGTATTTT.

This clonotype appeared a few times. This chain joins TRBV6-6 and TRBJ1-5; D is perhaps TRBD1 (6 bases). V was trimmed by 2 bases and J by 6 bases, leaving 11 bases between them. Germline loops: CDR1 MNHNY, CDR2 SVGAGI (reference sequence). The CDR3 is made up of 14 amino acids. Here the CDR3 reads CASSYGLRGQPQHF. DNA for the CDR3: TGTGCCAGCAGTTACGGTCTCAGGGGTCAGCCCCAGCATTTT.

The chain is built from TRBV11-1 and TRBJ2-5; no clear D. Trimming left V 5 bases short and J 2 bases short, with 12 bases between. The CDR3 consists of 14 residues. CDR1 and CDR2 (germline): SGHAT, FQDESV (reference sequence). The CDR3 DNA reads TGTGCCAGCAGCCCAAGTCGCTCTCAAGAGACCCAGTACTTC. It encodes CASSPSRSQETQYF.